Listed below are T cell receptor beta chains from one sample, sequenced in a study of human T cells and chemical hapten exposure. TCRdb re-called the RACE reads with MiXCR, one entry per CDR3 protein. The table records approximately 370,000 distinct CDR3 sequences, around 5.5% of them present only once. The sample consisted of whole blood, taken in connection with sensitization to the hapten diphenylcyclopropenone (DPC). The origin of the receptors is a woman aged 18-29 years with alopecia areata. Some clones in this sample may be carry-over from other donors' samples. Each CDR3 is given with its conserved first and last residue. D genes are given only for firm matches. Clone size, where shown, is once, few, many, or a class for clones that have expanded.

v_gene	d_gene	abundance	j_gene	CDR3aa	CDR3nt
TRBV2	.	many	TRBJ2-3	CASRGGVDTDTQYF	TGTGCCAGCAGAGGGGGGGTGGACACAGATACGCAGTATTTT
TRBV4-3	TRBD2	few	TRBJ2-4	CASSQDRGTSKNIQYF	TGCGCCAGCAGCCAAGATCGGGGGACTAGCAAAAACATTCAGTACTTC
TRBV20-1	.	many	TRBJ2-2	CSAIGPDTGELFF	TGCAGTGCTATAGGACCTGACACCGGGGAGCTGTTTTTT
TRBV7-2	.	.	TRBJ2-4	CASSQGMGGAGNIQYF	TGTGCCAGCAGCCAAGGGATGGGGGGCGCGGGAAACATTCAGTACTTC
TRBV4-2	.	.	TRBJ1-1	CASSQGVVRNTEAFF	TGTGCCAGCAGCCAGGGTGTAGTTAGAAACACTGAAGCTTTCTTT
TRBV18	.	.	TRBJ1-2	CASSPGGNYGYTF	TGTGCCAGCTCACCGGGGGGAAACTATGGCTACACCTTC
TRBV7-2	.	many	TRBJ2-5	CASSRQFQETQYF	TGTGCCAGCAGCCGACAGTTTCAAGAGACCCAGTACTTC
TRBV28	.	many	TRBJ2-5	CASATPYQETQYF	TGTGCCAGCGCAACGCCGTACCAAGAGACCCAGTACTTC
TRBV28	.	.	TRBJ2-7	CASSLVRTYEQYF	TGTGCCAGCAGTTTAGTTCGGACCTACGAGCAGTACTTC
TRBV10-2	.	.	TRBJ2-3	CASSDLKTQYF	TGCGCCAGCAGTGATTTGAAAACGCAGTATTTT
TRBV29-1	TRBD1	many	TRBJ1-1	CSVERQGNTEAFF	TGCAGCGTTGAGAGACAGGGGAACACTGAAGCTTTCTTT
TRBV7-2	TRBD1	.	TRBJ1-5	CASSQGTAYNQPQHF	TGTGCCAGCAGCCAAGGGACAGCCTACAATCAGCCCCAGCATTTT
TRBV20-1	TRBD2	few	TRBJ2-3	CSALERGDTQYF	TGCAGTGCTTTGGAGCGGGGAGATACGCAGTATTTT